A selection of T cell receptor beta chains follows, all from one sample in a study of STAT5B mutations in CD4+ large granular lymphocyte leukemia. Here immunoSEQ multiplex PCR was the method, and the copy in TCRdb shows in-frame clones only, minus some. The sample has tens of thousands of clones, 74% seen once; the top ten hold over 9%. Input material: CD4+ T cells from blood buffy coats. These receptors were collected from a human donor in good health. Each CDR3 is given with its conserved first and last residue. The D gene is left open where the match is weak. Part of the rows lack a size; the others show once, few, many or a class for expanded clones.

TRBV18	TRBJ1-5	-	-	TGTGCCAGCTCACCCGCGACGGATCAGCCCCAGCATTTT	CASSPATDQPQHF
TRBV6-1	TRBJ2-5	TRBD1	-	TGTGCCAGCACCGCGGTGACAGGGGGAAAGACCCAGTACTTC	CASTAVTGGKTQYF
TRBV27	TRBJ1-2	-	-	TGTGCCAGCAGTTTATCTATCGACAGATTACATTATGGCTACACCTTC	CASSLSIDRLHYGYTF
TRBV5-6	TRBJ1-2	-	-	TGTGCCAGCAGCATCTCCGGGACGCAGAAAATCTTC	CASSISGTQKIF
TRBV2	TRBJ2-1	-	few	TGTGCCAGCGGGGGGGCGGGCCTTTCCTACAATGAGCAGTTCTTC	CASGGAGLSYNEQFF
TRBV19	TRBJ1-2	TRBD1	-	TGTGCCAGTAGTACAAGACAGGGATCTAACTATGGCTACACCTTC	CASSTRQGSNYGYTF
TRBV14	TRBJ2-3	TRBD2	-	TGTGCCAGCAGCCGAGGGACTATCACAGATACGCAGTATTTT	CASSRGTITDTQYF
TRBV4-1	TRBJ2-3	-	-	TGCGCCAGCAGCCAAGAAGGGGCGGGGAGGTCAGATACGCAGTATTTT	CASSQEGAGRSDTQYF
TRBV29-1	TRBJ1-1	TRBD1	-	TGCAGCGTTGGGGTCCAGGGGGGGGTCACTGAAGCTTTCTTT	CSVGVQGGVTEAFF
TRBV18	TRBJ2-5	-	-	TGTGCCAGCTCAGACCAAGAGACCCAGTACTTC	CASSDQETQYF
TRBV30	TRBJ2-7	TRBD2	-	TGTGCCTGGAGTGTACGGCTAGCGGGAGGGCAACTCTCCTACGAGCAGTACTTC	CAWSVRLAGGQLSYEQYF
TRBV6-5	TRBJ2-2	-	-	TGTGCCAGCAAGGTGCAGGTCCTTGGGACCGGGGAGCTGTTTTTT	CASKVQVLGTGELFF
TRBV15	TRBJ2-1	-	once	TGTGCCACCAGCAGGAGCCTTAGGGAGGTGGGGGGTAATGAGCAGTTCTTC	CATSRSLREVGGNEQFF
TRBV5-1	TRBJ2-2	-	-	TGCGCCAGCAGGATCCACACCGGGGAGCTGTTTTTT	CASRIHTGELFF
TRBV9	TRBJ1-4	TRBD1	-	TGTGCCAGCAGCCGCGACGGGACAGGGAATGAAAAACTGTTTTTT	CASSRDGTGNEKLFF
TRBV6-5	TRBJ1-1	-	-	TGTGCCAGCAGTTACTCTCAAGGGGCGCGGACTGAAGCTTTCTTT	CASSYSQGARTEAFF
TRBV6-6	TRBJ2-3	-	-	TGTGCCAGCAGCCGCGTTGTCACAGATACGCAGTATTTT	CASSRVVTDTQYF
TRBV13	TRBJ2-2	TRBD1	-	TGTGCCAGCAGCTTAAAAGGGACAGGCAACACCGGGGAGCTGTTTTTT	CASSLKGTGNTGELFF
TRBV5-6	TRBJ2-2	-	-	TGTGCCAGCAGCTCAGGACAGCCAAACACCGGGGAGCTGTTTTTT	CASSSGQPNTGELFF
TRBV7-9	TRBJ2-5	TRBD2	-	TGTGCCAGCAGCAGGACTAGCGGGGCTGAGACCCAGTACTTC	CASSRTSGAETQYF